This T cell receptor beta chain was retrieved from a study of massively parallel sequencing of T cell beta chains (dated by TCRdb to the late 2000s). For the study in its entirety: Using 5'-RACE, Illumina short-read sequencing and a dedicated short-read assembly strategy, the study profiled the diversity of human TCR beta CDR3 in peripheral blood. What the authors observed across the whole study: The reported gene usage frequencies may have been skewed by preferential PCR amplification of some TRBV and TRBJ sequences. Only approximately 23,000 (roughly 70%) of the clonotypes could be assigned a unique TRBV gene. Subsampling showed clonotype counts rising linearly with read number, indicating sequencing depth was far from saturation. Because the RNA was pooled from many donors, the results reflect population-average clonotype abundance rather than any individual repertoire. A single sequence read was the only support for most clonotypes (21,973 of 33,664), which could in principle inflate the apparent diversity. Usage of TRBV genes spanned from under 0.013% for TRBV17 up to roughly 25% for TRBV20-1, while TRBJ usage spanned from 1.6% for TRBJ2-6 up to about 15% for TRBJ2-1. CDR3 beta length spanned 21 to 81 nucleotides, with a peak at 45 nucleotides. Within the approximately 35,000 distinct clonotypes, single-copy clonotypes accounted for around 69% of clonotypes but just 18.8% of assemblies.

Worth noting for this clonotype: Its cognate antigen has yet to be identified. Per-base qualities were not stored, and no clone one base away is much larger.

Sequencing relied on an Illumina Genome Analyzer II. After two rounds of nested PCR using TRBC1/TRBC2-specific primers, a RACE product of roughly 520 bp was obtained and then gel-purified. First-strand cDNA was synthesized with a TRBC-specific primer plus a template-switching oligonucleotide, by which a 5' anchor for RACE was provided. Because the RACE amplicon was too long to sequence directly with short reads, the RACE amplicon was concatemerized by ligation and then sheared by sonication. PAGE was used to isolate a size fraction of 100 to 300 bp, and that fraction then underwent shotgun sequencing on the Illumina platform. Separate runs on an Illumina GAII yielded 18.8 million 36-nt reads and 21.7 million 50-nt single-end reads. The authors processed their data as follows. Assembly of the 35 million to 45 million pooled reads was done with iSSAKE, using the parameters -m 15, -o 2 and -r 0.7. Seeds for the de novo CDR3 beta assemblies came from reads aligning to the ends of Ensembl TRBV gene predictions that carried unmatched junctional bases. Clonotype abundance was estimated as the number of matching assembled contigs, not raw read depth. After roughly 2,100 (around 6%) of the assembled clonotypes were removed for having in-frame stop codons, roughly 34,000 productive clonotypes remained. Of the 250 to 300 unique TCR sequences obtained by Sanger sequencing of cloned RACE products, nearly 70% were also present in the Illumina assembly. Using fastp trimming at Q25 and MiXCR clonotype assembly, TCRdb reanalyzed the public sequencing data and kept in-frame beta chains. CDR3 protein sequences are deduplicated, and each keeps its most common genes and DNA. The V and J calls were determined by TCRdb, not by the authors. Present in this sample are 4,000 to 4,500 distinct CDR3 sequences, roughly 37% of which were seen just once. The top ten hold just under 3% of the sample.

All donors in the pool were aged roughly 18 to 40 years, and the pool included 350 to 450 males and approximately 160 females. From 150 to 200 liters of pooled peripheral blood, peripheral leukocyte polyA+ RNA was isolated. The starting material was a commercial mRNA preparation from normal human peripheral blood leukocytes pooled from 550 or so individuals. From the cysteine up to the phenylalanine, the CDR3 has a length of 14 residues. Solely the CDR3 DNA is kept, with 42 bases framed from the first base. CDR1 and CDR2 are read off the germline V gene as SGHVS and FNYEAQ. At the junction V is shortened by 5 bases and J by 6 bases, with 13 bases in between.

This TCR was sampled from a pool of human donors in good health; the sample was commercial RNA pooled from many donors. The material sequenced was commercial RNA from peripheral blood pooled from many donors. Rearrangement joined TRBV7-6 to TRBJ1-4; the D gene identity is not certain. The CDR3 sequence is CASSRTMPHEKLFF. At the DNA level, the sequence is TGTGCCAGCAGCAGAACCATGCCCCATGAAAAACTGTTTTTT.